This is a list of T cell receptor beta chains from one sample in a study of response to subunit inactivated influenza vaccine. Each CDR3 protein gets one entry after TCRdb re-called the RT-PCR reads with MiXCR. The sample has a few hundred thousand distinct CDR3 sequences, around a fifth seen once; the top ten hold about 10%. The source was PBMCs from blood, collected less than 22 months after vaccination. These receptors came from a man in his fifties or sixties who received an inactivated influenza vaccine. Both conserved end residues are part of each CDR3. A D gene is named only where the DNA matches it firmly. Part of the rows lack a size; the others show once, few, many or a class for expanded clones.

V gene	J gene	D gene	clone size	CDR3 DNA	CDR3 protein
TRBV20-1	TRBJ2-5	-	many	TGCAGTGCTAGAATGTTGGGCGGGACCAAGGAAGAGACCCAGTACTTC	CSARMLGGTKEETQYF
TRBV5-8	TRBJ1-6	TRBD1	few	TGTGCCAGCAGCTTGGAGGGGGCGCGTAATTCACCCCTCCACTTT	CASSLEGARNSPLHF
TRBV12-3/TRBV12-4	TRBJ2-7	-	-	TGTGCCAGCAATCAAGGGACCCTGTACGAGCAGTACTTC	CASNQGTLYEQYF
TRBV2	TRBJ2-7	-	-	TGTGCCAGCAGTGTATACAGGTCCTACGAGCAGTACTTC	CASSVYRSYEQYF
TRBV20-1	TRBJ1-2	TRBD1	-	TGCAGTGCTATCCAGCGGGACAGGACCCACTATGGCTACACCTTC	CSAIQRDRTHYGYTF
TRBV20-1	TRBJ2-7	TRBD2	-	TGCAGTGCTAGTAGGCGCCGGGGGGACGAGCAGTACTTC	CSASRRRGDEQYF
TRBV4-3	TRBJ1-5	-	few	TGCGCCAGCAGCCAAGATGTGTCCGGGCCCCAGCCCCAGCATTTT	CASSQDVSGPQPQHF
TRBV5-4	TRBJ2-1	TRBD2	few	TGTGCCAGCAGCTCCGGACTAGCGGGGGGACCTGGGAGGTCCTACAATGAGCAGTTCTTC	CASSSGLAGGPGRSYNEQFF
TRBV28	TRBJ2-2	TRBD2	many	TGTGCCAGCAGCGGATTTAGCGGGAGAGGAACCGGGGAGCTGTTTTTT	CASSGFSGRGTGELFF
TRBV12-3/TRBV12-4	TRBJ1-1	TRBD1	-	TGTGCCAGCAGAGACACGGGACAGGAAGCTTTCTTT	CASRDTGQEAFF
TRBV7-8	TRBJ1-1	TRBD1	-	TGTGCCAGCAGCTTTGGACAGGGAGGCACTGAAGCTTTCTTT	CASSFGQGGTEAFF
TRBV7-2	TRBJ1-1	-	-	TGTGCCAGCAGCCCCTCAAGGATCCAGGGGAGGACTGAAGCTTTCTTT	CASSPSRIQGRTEAFF
TRBV11-2	TRBJ1-2	TRBD1	many	TGTGCCAGCAGCTCCTCTCCCTACCGGGACAGGGGGCGAAACTATGGCTACACCTTC	CASSSSPYRDRGRNYGYTF
TRBV7-6	TRBJ1-5	-	few	TGTGCCAGCAGCTTAGGGCCGGATAGCAATCAGCCCCAGCATTTT	CASSLGPDSNQPQHF
TRBV7-9	TRBJ2-1	-	few	TGTGCCAGCAGCAATGCCCGACTAGCCTACAATGAGCAGTTCTTC	CASSNARLAYNEQFF
TRBV7-9	TRBJ1-1	-	few	TGTGCCAGCAGCCGAGGTGGAGGGGTCCCAGAAGCTTTCTTT	CASSRGGGVPEAFF
TRBV10-3	TRBJ2-2	TRBD1	few	TGTGCCATCAGCGGCCTGGACAGGGAGGCCGGGGAGCTGTTTTTT	CAISGLDREAGELFF
TRBV27	TRBJ1-2	TRBD1	-	TGTGCCAGCAGCCTATCGGACAGGGAGAACTATGGCTACACCTTC	CASSLSDRENYGYTF
TRBV7-9	TRBJ1-2	-	few	TGTGCCAGCAGCTTCCGGACAGCTAACTATGGCTACACCTTC	CASSFRTANYGYTF
TRBV12-3/TRBV12-4	TRBJ1-2	-	-	TGTGCCAGCAGTTTTCGGAACCTACAGGGAAGGAGCGAGAATGGCTACACCTTC	CASSFRNLQGRSENGYTF
TRBV20-1	TRBJ1-5	TRBD1	-	TGCAGTGCTCTCCAGGGGGTCAATCAGCCCCAGCATTTT	CSALQGVNQPQHF
TRBV7-2	TRBJ1-5	-	-	TGTGCCAGCAGCCTCGGGGGGATGGGAAATCAGCCCCAGCATTTT	CASSLGGMGNQPQHF
TRBV5-1	TRBJ1-3	-	-	TGCGCCAGCAGCCGGACCGGGGGCAGCTCTGGAAACACCATATATTTT	CASSRTGGSSGNTIYF
TRBV11-1	TRBJ1-1	TRBD1	-	TGTGCCAGCAGCTTCCCTGGACAGGGCCCGACCTTGAACACTGAAGCTTTCTTT	CASSFPGQGPTLNTEAFF
TRBV7-9	TRBJ1-2	-	-	TGTGCCAGCAGCTACGCGGGGGCTGGCTATGGCTACACCTTC	CASSYAGAGYGYTF
TRBV19	TRBJ2-7	TRBD1	-	TGTGCCAGTAGTAAGGACAGGGGACTCTACGAGCAGTACTTC	CASSKDRGLYEQYF
TRBV2	TRBJ2-2	-	few	TGTGCCAGCAGTGAGTGGACGTCGAACACCGGGGAGCTGTTTTTT	CASSEWTSNTGELFF
TRBV2	TRBJ2-4	-	many	TGTGCCACAAGATATGGGACTTCCCTTGGGAACATTCAGTACTTC	CATRYGTSLGNIQYF
TRBV5-1	TRBJ2-2	-	-	TGCGCCAGCAGCACCCAGACCACTGGGGCCGGGGAGCTGTTTTTT	CASSTQTTGAGELFF
TRBV7-2	TRBJ1-5	-	few	TGTGCCAGCAGCTTAGACAGGGCCCCCAATCAGCCCCAGCATTTT	CASSLDRAPNQPQHF
TRBV12-3/TRBV12-4	TRBJ2-3	TRBD2	-	TGTGCCAGCAGCCCCTCGCGCGGGGGGCTGGATACGCAGTATTTT	CASSPSRGGLDTQYF
TRBV6-5	TRBJ2-3	TRBD2	-	TGTGCCAGCACTTACGGGGGGTGGGCAGATACGCAGTATTTT	CASTYGGWADTQYF
TRBV20-1	TRBJ2-4	-	once	TGCAGTGCTAGAGATGGCAGAAGATTAGCCAAAAACATTCAGTACTTC	CSARDGRRLAKNIQYF
TRBV2	TRBJ1-4	-	-	TGTGCCAGCAGTAAAGAAAAGGGACGGGCAAATGAAAAACTGTTTTTT	CASSKEKGRANEKLFF
TRBV5-1	TRBJ1-6	-	-	TGCGCCAGCAGCTCCTGGACGGGAATCCATAATTCACCCCTCCACTTT	CASSSWTGIHNSPLHF